A single sample gave rise to the 13 T cell receptor beta chains below, sequenced in a study of T cells in Graves' hyperthyroidism and ophthalmopathy (dated by TCRdb to between 2018 and 2021). Receptor amplification or capture employed multiplex PCR. Sequencing used an Illumina HiSeq 2000. The TCR beta CDR3 regions were amplified from the RNA transcripts. For the first round of RT-PCR on the TCR CDR3, the HTBI primer set was used together with the Qiagen OneStep RT-PCR kit. The public reads were reanalyzed by TCRdb: fastp trimming at Q25, MiXCR alignment, in-frame beta chains only. One record per CDR3 amino acid sequence lists the most common genes and DNA. The sample table lists about 340,000 distinct CDR3 sequences, 15% to 20% of them with a count of one. Clones ranked in the top ten supply about 49% of the sample. The sample was blood. These receptors came from a woman aged 45-65 years with Graves' hyperthyroidism.

This clonotype appeared a few times. The chain recombines TRBV12-3 or TRBV12-4 with TRBJ2-4, with a tentative D call TRBD1 (6 bases). The CDR3 contains 15 residues. Trimming removed 5 bases from V and 8 bases from J, with 19 bases in between. DNA for the CDR3: TGTGCCAGCAGTCTACAAGGGGGAGTGGGAGACATTCAGTACTTC. This translates into CASSLQGGVGDIQYF.

In this sample, this clonotype turned up a few times. The V call is TRBV4-1, the J call TRBJ1-2, with unresolved D. The CDR3 is 12 residues long. Germline V lookup: CDR1 MGHRA, CDR2 YSYEKL. Trimming cost V 0 bases and J 6 bases, with 5 bases left between them. The CDR3 DNA follows: TGCGCCAGCAGCCAAGACGGGAATGGCTACACCTTC. It codes for CASSQDGNGYTF.

The genes are TRBV19 and TRBJ2-1; a possible D gene is TRBD2 (5 bases). V dropped 5 bases and J dropped 6 bases, with 14 bases sitting between them. The CDR3 has 14 amino acids. Germline V gives CDR1 LNHDA, CDR2 SQIVND (reference sequence). The CDR3 sequence is CASSVRVASNEQFF. The CDR3 DNA follows: TGTGCCAGTAGTGTGAGGGTAGCGTCCAATGAGCAGTTCTTC. Drawing the rest from reference TRBV19 and TRBJ2-1, the complete variable domain is DGGITQSPKYLFRKEGQNVTLSCEQNLNHDAMYWYRQDPGQGLRLIYYSQIVNDFQKGDIAEGYSVSREKKESFPLTVTSAQKNPTAFYLCASSVRVASNEQFFGPGTRLTVL.

This clonotype was seen repeatedly, ten times or more. The rearrangement uses TRBV7-9 and TRBJ2-3; tentative D call: TRBD1 (5 bases). The CDR3 is 14 amino acids. Trimming pared 3 bases from V and 10 bases from J, leaving 17 bases between. Germline V gene lookup returns CDR1 SEHNR and CDR2 FQNEAQ (reference sequence). DNA of the CDR3: TGTGCCAGCAGCTTCCAGCAAGTGGGGCAGTCGCAGTATTTT. Protein sequence: CASSFQQVGQSQYF. Supplemented by reference TRBV7-9 and TRBJ2-3, the full variable domain reads DTGVSQNPRHKITKRGQNVTFRCDPISEHNRLYWYRQTLGQGPEFLTYFQNEAQLEKSRLLSDRFSAERPKGSFSTLEIQRTEQGDSAMYLCASSFQQVGQSQYFGPGTRLTVL.

This clonotype was seen a handful of times. The chain uses TRBV5-4 and TRBJ2-3; D is undetermined. This CDR3 has 14 amino acids. Trimming took 4 bases from V and 6 from J, leaving 15 bases between them. Germline V CDR1 and CDR2: SGHNT, YYREEE (reference sequence). In DNA form, the CDR3 reads TGTGCCAGCAGCCCCCGAGTAAGCCCGGATACGCAGTATTTT. This codes for CASSPRVSPDTQYF.

This clonotype has only a few counts. The genes are TRBV2 and TRBJ2-2; 8 bases align to TRBD1. V was pared by 7 bases and J by 7 bases, with 5 bases of the junction left unmatched. Looked up from germline, CDR1 is SNHLY and CDR2 is FYNNEI. CDR3 length equals 13 residues. CDR3 loop: CASKDRGGGELFF. Here the CDR3 DNA reads TGTGCCAGCAAAGACAGGGGCGGCGGGGAGCTGTTTTTT.

This chain links TRBV19 with TRBJ2-3; D might be TRBD1 (5 bases). Trimming stripped 7 bases from V and 0 bases from J, with 11 bases between. The germline CDR1 and CDR2 sequences are LNHDA and SQIVND (reference sequence). The CDR3 runs to 14 residues. DNA for the CDR3: TGTGCCAGTACCCAGGGCATTAGCACAGATACGCAGTATTTT. It yields the protein CASTQGISTDTQYF.

This clonotype was counted between two and nine times. The chain has TRBV7-8 and TRBJ2-4; 10 bases are a match to TRBD1. Trimming took 5 bases from V and 6 from J; bases not matched to a gene: 4. CDR3 length: 14 amino acids. Germline CDR1 and CDR2: SGHVS and FQNEAQ. DNA for the CDR3: TGTGCCAGCAGCAATTGGACAGGGGGAAACATTCAGTACTTC. Translation: CASSNWTGGNIQYF.

This clonotype was observed many times. The rearrangement joins TRBV3-1 to TRBJ2-1, with unresolved D. The ends were cut back, 1 base at V and 0 bases at J, with 4 bases in the middle. The CDR3 extends over 14 amino acids. CDR1 is LGHDT, CDR2 YNNKEL, per germline (reference sequence). CDR3 sequence: CASSQGGSYNEQFF. The CDR3 nucleotides read TGTGCCAGCAGCCAAGGGGGCTCCTACAATGAGCAGTTCTTC.

The rearrangement links TRBV7-2 to TRBJ2-3; 13 bases align to TRBD2. The CDR3 loop spans 17 amino acids. V shed 4 bases, J shed 0 bases, and the junction held 4 bases outside the gene matches. Germline V gene lookup returns CDR1 SGHTA and CDR2 FQGNSA. This CDR3 reads CASSYGLAGVSTDTQYF. The CDR3 region has the DNA TGTGCCAGCAGCTACGGACTAGCGGGAGTCAGCACAGATACGCAGTATTTT.

This clonotype was observed many times. Written as DNA, the CDR3 is TGTGCCAGCAGCTCCCCGACAGGGCGATATGGCTACACCTTC. Amino acid sequence: CASSSPTGRYGYTF. The chain uses TRBV6-2 or TRBV6-3 and TRBJ1-2; 7 nucleotides agree with TRBD1. The CDR3 is 14 residues long. Germline V lookup: CDR1 MNHEY, CDR2 SVGEGT. Losses at the gene ends were 6 bases for V and 5 bases for J; bases not matched to a gene: 9.

This clonotype was seen a few times. In nucleotides, the CDR3 is TGTGCCAGCAGCAGGGACGCCAGCTCCTACGAGCAGTACTTC. Amino acids: CASSRDASSYEQYF. The gene calls are TRBV7-9 and TRBJ2-7; D possibly matches TRBD1 or TRBD2 (5 bases each). There are 14 residues in the CDR3. The germline V gene encodes CDR1 SEHNR and CDR2 FQNEAQ (reference sequence). Trimming removed 5 bases from V and 0 bases from J, with 11 bases in between.

The chain joins TRBV20-1 to TRBJ2-5, with D possibly TRBD2 on 6 matching bases. This CDR3 is 13 amino acids long. The V and J ends lost 4 bases and 3 bases respectively, with 12 bases between them. In germline, CDR1 is DFQATT, CDR2 SNEGSKA (reference sequence). CDR3 region: CSATGSGEETQYF. The CDR3, as DNA: TGCAGTGCTACGGGGTCGGGGGAAGAGACCCAGTACTTC.